This TCR beta chain was profiled in a study of CD8 T cells in Susac syndrome. About this clonotype: The antigen remains unidentified. At one boundary the junction diverges from the germline segment, which might be a read error.

A quantity of about 0.45 to 1 ug RNA underwent reverse transcription using random hexamers. It was immunoSEQ multiplex PCR that amplified TCR beta CDR3 across 54 Vbeta and 13 Jbeta. A single record per CDR3 protein comes from TCRdb applying MiXCR to the immunoSEQ multiplex PCR reads. This sample has a few hundred thousand distinct CDR3 sequences, with roughly 85% found just once. Study-level findings and limits: That the number of individuals in its TCR sequencing and HLA analysis was relatively small was acknowledged by the study.

TCR beta sequences were obtained from blood CD8+ and CD4+ T cells. Negative isolation was used for CD8+ and CD4+ T cells, and FACS enrichment was applied to TEMRA cells. Germline-derived CDR1 and CDR2 are SGHKS and YYEKEE (reference sequence). The CDR3 has 15 amino acids. V and J are TRBV5-5 and TRBJ2-5; D unresolved. This clonotype originated in a human donor with multiple sclerosis. Material for sequencing was CD8+ T cells from PBMCs. CDR3 coding DNA: TGTGCCAACAGCTTCCTCGGGCGGCGACAAGAGACCCAGTACTTC. Protein sequence: CANSFLGRRQETQYF.